The next 30 T cell receptor beta chains were all read from a single sample in a study of cytomegalovirus exposure and HLA in healthy donors. Use of 60 Vbeta and 13 Jbeta primers characterized the PCR. Profiled with immunoSEQ multiplex PCR; TCRdb holds only in-frame clones, not every one. The table records under 150,000 clones, 75% to 80% of them present only once. The sequencing sample was made of PBMCs. These receptors were obtained from a man aged 35-49 years in good health and CMV-seropositive.

This clone was counted only a few times. The rearrangement joins TRBV19 to TRBJ1-1, with D perhaps matching TRBD1 (5 bases). Germline CDR1 reads LNHDA; CDR2 reads SQIVND (reference sequence). This CDR3 comprises 13 residues. V lost 9 bases and J 2 bases, leaving 13 bases between the germline ends. DNA for the CDR3: TGTGCCAGCCGAGTGGGGCCAAACACTGAAGCTTTCTTT. It encodes CASRVGPNTEAFF.

The chain employs TRBV18 and TRBJ2-3; 7 positions agree with TRBD1. Germline values: CDR1 KGHSH, CDR2 LQKENI. V lost 3 bases, J lost 1 base, and 4 bases stayed unmatched. The CDR3 loop spans 15 amino acids. The DNA of the CDR3 is TGTGCCAGCTCACCGAGACAGGGCGGCACAGATACGCAGTATTTT. Translating gives CASSPRQGGTDTQYF.

The chain combines TRBV30 with TRBJ1-5; the D is unclear. The germline gives CDR1 GTSNPN, CDR2 SVGIG (reference sequence). Trimming removed 5 bases at V and 4 bases at J, with 15 bases between. This CDR3 contains 14 residues. In DNA form, the CDR3 reads TGTGCCTGGGCGGAAGTAAGTGGGAATCAGCCCCAGCATTTT. This encodes CAWAEVSGNQPQHF.

The chain uses TRBV2 and TRBJ2-7; D not resolved. Germline V gene sequence: CDR1 SNHLY, CDR2 FYNNEI. V dropped 7 bases and J dropped 7 bases, with 11 bases sitting between them. This CDR3 comprises 11 residues. CDR3 in DNA: TGTGCCAGCAAGCCGATGCGGGAGCAGTACTTC. Residues: CASKPMREQYF. The full variable domain, its missing parts supplied by reference TRBV2 and TRBJ2-7, is EPEVTQTPSHQVTQMGQEVILRCVPISNHLYFYWYRQILGQKVEFLVSFYNNEISEKSEIFDDQFSVERPDGSNFTLKIRSTKLEDSAMYFCASKPMREQYFGPGTRLTVT.

The J gene is TRBJ1-2, the V gene TRBV18; 7 bases align to TRBD1. The V segment lost 9 bases and the J segment 4 bases; nucleotides outside the gene matches: 8. CDR1 and CDR2 from the germline V gene are KGHSH and LQKENI. The CDR3 contains 13 residues. The CDR3 bases are TGTGCCAGTACTACAGGGGATCTCTATGGCTACACCTTC. Amino acids: CASTTGDLYGYTF.

The table lists this clone with a few counts. The J gene is TRBJ2-4, the V gene TRBV7-2, with D tentatively TRBD2 (6 bases). CDR1 SGHTA and CDR2 FQGNSA come from the germline V gene. The CDR3 is 17 residues long. V was clipped by 5 bases and J by 3 bases, with 20 bases between them. The CDR3 bases are TGTGCCAGCAGCCAAAATGTGGCGGGAAAGGGCAAAAACATTCAGTACTTC. This translates into CASSQNVAGKGKNIQYF.

The chain links TRBV28 to TRBJ1-5; the match to TRBD1 covers 7 bases. CDR1 MDHEN and CDR2 SYDVKM come from the germline V gene. The CDR3 loop spans 15 amino acids. The ends lost 7 bases at V and 4 bases at J; junction bases unmatched: 10. The DNA of the CDR3 is TGTGCCAGCACCCCCCGGGACAGACTAAATCAGCCCCAGCATTTT. This gives the protein CASTPRDRLNQPQHF.

CDR3 sequence: CASMGGRVLSETQYF. The CDR3 nucleotides are TGTGCCAGCATGGGCGGGAGGGTCCTTTCAGAGACCCAGTACTTC. The genes are TRBV2 and TRBJ2-5, with 9 bases lining up with TRBD2. V lost 7 bases to trimming and J lost 4 bases; unmatched junction nucleotides: 10. Germline CDR1 reads SNHLY; CDR2 reads FYNNEI. This CDR3 has 15 residues.

V usage is TRBV7-3 and J usage is TRBJ2-2; 10 nucleotides align to TRBD2. The CDR3 covers 17 residues. Germline V gene data show CDR1 as SGHTA and CDR2 as FQGTGA. The ends lost 2 bases at V and 4 bases at J; junction bases unmatched: 7. The CDR3 nucleotides are TGTGCCAGCAGCTTACATCTAGCGGGAGCCCCCACCGGGGAGCTGTTTTTT. It is translated as CASSLHLAGAPTGELFF.

The rearrangement joins TRBV4-1 to TRBJ2-1; 9 nucleotides agree with TRBD2. This CDR3 comprises 17 residues. The V gene's germline CDR1 is MGHRA and CDR2 YSYEKL. V shed 7 bases, J shed 5 bases, and the junction held 15 bases outside the gene matches. CDR3 DNA: TGCGCCAGCACCCTAACCGAGACTAGCGGAGTTGACAATGAGCAGTTCTTC. Its translation is CASTLTETSGVDNEQFF.

The rearrangement uses TRBV18 and TRBJ2-5; D remains ambiguous. The CDR3 has 12 residues. CDR1 and CDR2 from the germline V gene are KGHSH and LQKENI. With 2 bases removed from V and 4 bases from J, the gap between germline ends came to 5 bases. DNA of the CDR3: TGTGCCAGCTCACCAGGGCGAGAGACCCAGTACTTC. Its translation: CASSPGRETQYF.

The CDR3 sequence is CASSPETSDLAQYF. The CDR3 DNA reads TGTGCCAGCAGCCCCGAGACTAGCGATCTTGCGCAGTATTTT. The chain recombines TRBV7-8 with TRBJ2-3; 8 nucleotides align to TRBD2. Trimming cost V 5 bases and J 10 bases; bases outside gene matches: 11. The CDR3 has 14 residues. Germline values: CDR1 SGHVS, CDR2 FQNEAQ.

The chain joins TRBV11-2 to TRBJ2-7; TRBD2 is a possible D gene (6 bases). Germline V gene sequence: CDR1 SGHAT, CDR2 FQNNGV. With 6 bases removed from V and 4 bases from J, the gap between germline ends came to 19 bases. CDR3 length equals 15 residues. The DNA of the CDR3 is TGTGCCAGCAGTACTGGCGGGGATTCACGGTACGAGCAGTACTTC. It translates to CASSTGGDSRYEQYF. The whole variable domain, remainder taken from reference TRBV11-2 and TRBJ2-7, is EAGVAQSPRYKIIEKRQSVAFWCNPISGHATLYWYQQILGQGPKLLIQFQNNGVVDDSQLPKDRFSAERLKGVDSTLKIQPAKLEDSAVYLCASSTGGDSRYEQYFGPGTRLTVT.

CDR3 protein: CASSYLGAGEQYF. For the CDR3, the DNA is TGTGCCAGCAGTTACTTAGGGGCTGGCGAGCAGTACTTC. The chain links TRBV6-5 to TRBJ2-5; possibly TRBD1 for D (5 bases). The closer fit of TRBJ2-7 to the DNA end suggests the J call may be wrong. The CDR3 totals 13 residues. Germline-derived CDR1 and CDR2 are MNHEY and SVGAGI.

The chain couples TRBV28 to TRBJ1-1, with TRBD1 matching over 7 bases. The CDR3 spans 13 residues. Losses at the gene ends were 6 bases for V and 1 base for J; bases not matched to a gene: 2. Looked up from germline, CDR1 is MDHEN and CDR2 is SYDVKM. CDR3 coding DNA: TGTGCCAGCAGGCGGACAGGGAACACTGAAGCTTTCTTT. This encodes CASRRTGNTEAFF.

This chain connects TRBV7-9 to TRBJ2-7; weak D call: TRBD1 (5 bases). Germline CDR1 reads SEHNR; CDR2 reads FQNEAQ (reference sequence). The V and J ends lost 5 bases and 4 bases respectively, with 18 bases between them. This CDR3 comprises 15 residues. For the CDR3, the DNA is TGTGCCAGCAGCCTCGTCAGGGCGCGCGTATACGAGCAGTACTTC. It specifies CASSLVRARVYEQYF.

The chain has TRBV18 and TRBJ2-2, with TRBD2 as a possible D gene (6 bases). CDR3 length equals 14 residues. Germline CDR1 reads KGHSH; CDR2 reads LQKENI. Trimming cost V 2 bases and J 2 bases, with 6 bases left between them. The CDR3 spells CASSPGTNTGELFF. The CDR3 DNA is TGTGCCAGCTCACCAGGGACTAACACCGGGGAGCTGTTTTTT. Looking up the rest from reference TRBV18 and TRBJ2-2 gives the full variable domain: NAGVMQNPRHLVRRRGQEARLRCSPMKGHSHVYWYRQLPEEGLKFMVYLQKENIIDESGMPKERFSAEFPKEGPSILRIQQVVRGDSAAYFCASSPGTNTGELFFGEGSRLTVL.

The chain recombines TRBV15 with TRBJ2-7, with D perhaps matching TRBD2 (6 bases). Trimming left V 8 bases short and J 0 bases short, with 17 bases between. The length of the CDR3 is 15 residues. Germline CDR1 is LNHNV and CDR2 is YYDKDF (reference sequence). CDR3 in DNA: TGTGCCACCGCCAAGCCTAGCGCTAGCTCCTACGAGCAGTACTTC. Residues: CATAKPSASSYEQYF.

Concerning this clone: The junction and the germline gene differ at one end; a read error may be behind it. Other DNA sequences in this specimen translate into the identical CDR3. The chain links TRBV5-6 to TRBJ1-5, with 9 bases aligning to TRBD1. The germline V gene encodes CDR1 SGHDT and CDR2 YYEEEE. The CDR3 is 17 residues long. The CDR3 DNA follows: TGTGCCAGCAGCCCTGGGGGACAGGGAGGAAGCAATCAACCCCAGCATTTT. It yields the protein CASSPGGQGGSNQPQHF.

The chain couples TRBV6-5 to TRBJ1-2, with TRBD1 matching 7 bases. Germline V gene sequence: CDR1 MNHEY, CDR2 SVGAGI. Trimming removed 2 bases from V and 2 bases from J; junction bases left unmatched: 5. This CDR3 has 15 residues. The CDR3 nucleotides read TGTGCCAGCAGTTACCACAGACAGGGAAACTATGGCTACACCTTC. Its protein is CASSYHRQGNYGYTF.

The rearrangement uses TRBV6-1 and TRBJ2-1, with D uncertain. The germline V gene has CDR1 MNHNS and CDR2 SASEGT. The CDR3 has 15 residues. The ends were cut back, 4 bases at V and 1 base at J, with 11 bases in the middle. The CDR3 DNA follows: TGTGCCAGCAGTGTCGATCTCGGTTCCTACAATGAGCAGTTCTTC. Translation: CASSVDLGSYNEQFF.

The gene calls are TRBV4-1 and TRBJ2-1; weak D call: TRBD2 (6 bases). Between the trimmed V and J ends, which lost 4 bases and 1 base, there was a span of 11 bases. The CDR3 is made up of 15 amino acids. CDR1 is MGHRA, CDR2 YSYEKL, per germline. The CDR3 coding sequence is TGCGCCAGCAGCCCGGGACTCTCATCCTACAATGAGCAGTTCTTC. Encoded protein: CASSPGLSSYNEQFF.

In regard to this clone: Other DNA sequences in this specimen translate into the identical CDR3. The rearrangement links TRBV6-5 to TRBJ2-7; 7 nucleotides line up with TRBD1. Germline CDR1 is MNHEY and CDR2 is SVGAGI. Trimming took 5 bases from V and 2 from J; bases not matched to a gene: 6. The CDR3 loop spans 14 amino acids. Here the CDR3 reads CASSRTGPTYEQYF. DNA for the CDR3: TGTGCCAGCAGTCGGACAGGACCCACCTACGAGCAGTACTTC.

V is TRBV12-5 and J is TRBJ2-3, with a tentative D call TRBD2 (6 bases). Germline V lookup: CDR1 LGHNT, CDR2 FRNRAP. This CDR3 has 14 amino acids. V was clipped by 0 bases and J by 4 bases, with 8 bases between them. CDR3 sequence reads: CASGLVRRADTQYF. The CDR3 DNA sequence: TGTGCTAGTGGTTTGGTACGGAGGGCAGATACGCAGTATTTT.

The chain links TRBV7-2 to TRBJ1-5; 11 positions agree with TRBD1. Per the germline V gene, CDR1 is SGHTA and CDR2 is FQGNSA. CDR3 length equals 16 residues. J was trimmed by 2 bases and V by 2 bases; bases with no gene match: 2. The DNA for the CDR3 is TGTGCCAGCAGCTTAATGGGACAGGGGGGCAATCAGCCCCAGCATTTT. It translates to CASSLMGQGGNQPQHF.

The chain couples TRBV9 to TRBJ2-7; maybe TRBD2 (6 bases). The CDR3 has 16 amino acids. Germline CDR1 is SGDLS and CDR2 is YYNGEE. The V and J ends lost 0 bases and 0 bases respectively, with 13 bases between them. The CDR3 DNA is TGTGCCAGCAGCGTAGCCGCCGGGGGAAGCTCCTACGAGCAGTACTTC. Protein: CASSVAAGGSSYEQYF.

V gene TRBV18 combines with J gene TRBJ1-1; 9 positions match TRBD1. The CDR3 sequence is 16 residues long. Germline values: CDR1 KGHSH, CDR2 LQKENI. The junction had 3 bases not matched to a gene; V was cut back by 0 bases and J by 1 base. The CDR3 bases are TGTGCCAGCTCACCACCGGGACAGGGAGGGAACACTGAAGCTTTCTTT. Translation: CASSPPGQGGNTEAFF.

This chain links TRBV4-3 with TRBJ2-5; 11 bases line up with TRBD2. Trimming cost V 0 bases and J 4 bases; bases outside gene matches: 7. CDR1 LGHNA and CDR2 YSLEER come from the germline V gene. This CDR3 contains 17 residues. CDR3 amino acids: CASSQDRTSGSGETQYF. The CDR3 nucleotides read TGCGCCAGCAGCCAAGACCGTACTAGCGGGAGTGGAGAGACCCAGTACTTC.

This chain links TRBV19 with TRBJ1-1; D perhaps matches TRBD1 (5 bases). The germline V and J ends were trimmed by 5 bases and 0 bases, with 16 bases remaining between them. Germline CDR1 and CDR2: LNHDA and SQIVND (reference sequence). The CDR3 is 16 amino acids. CDR3 amino acids: CASSPRGSRLNTEAFF. As DNA, the CDR3 is TGTGCCAGTAGTCCGCGGGGCAGCCGCTTGAACACTGAAGCTTTCTTT.

This chain joins TRBV18 and TRBJ2-3, with D perhaps TRBD2 (6 bases). V was pared by 5 bases and J by 2 bases, with 11 bases between. The CDR3 totals 14 residues. CDR1 and CDR2 (germline): KGHSH, LQKENI. Here the CDR3 DNA reads TGTGCCAGCTCAGCCCGGGACTTCACAGATACGCAGTATTTT. It translates to CASSARDFTDTQYF.